The rows below give T cell receptor beta chains drawn from one sample of a study of T cell responses to AZD1222 COVID-19 vaccine. Sequenced by immunoSEQ multiplex PCR; TCRdb stores in-frame clones only, minus some. The table shows about 130,000 clones, with roughly 91% occurring only once. The sequenced sample was peripheral blood, obtained on day 0 of MenACWY control vaccination. The origin of the receptors is an adult in good health. Both conserved end residues are part of each CDR3. The D gene is left open where the match is weak. Only part of the rows carry a size: once, few, many, or a class if the clone is expanded.

cdr3_nt,cdr3_aa,clone_size,v_call,d_call,j_call
TGTGCCAGCTCATCCCAGGATAATTCACCCCTCCACTTT,CASSSQDNSPLHF,.,TRBV18,.,TRBJ1-6
TGTGCCACCCAATGGGGGGCCGCGGAGACCCAGTACTTC,CATQWGAAETQYF,.,TRBV10-3,.,TRBJ2-5
TGTGCCAGCAGTTACGGGGTGAGCTCCTATAATTCACCCCTCCACTTT,CASSYGVSSYNSPLHF,once,TRBV28,.,TRBJ1-6
TGTGCCAGCACTAGGCCTGGCGGGGGTTACCTCAATGAGCAGTTCTTC,CASTRPGGGYLNEQFF,.,TRBV2,TRBD2,TRBJ2-1
TGTGCCAGCAGCTTCCAAGGACCGATAGGCAACGAGCAGTACTTC,CASSFQGPIGNEQYF,.,TRBV7-6,.,TRBJ2-7
TGTGCCAGCAGCTGGCAAATGAACACTGAAGCTTTCTTT,CASSWQMNTEAFF,once,TRBV3-1/TRBV3-2,.,TRBJ1-1
TGCGCCAGCAGCTTGGTTGGGGGGCTCACTGAAGCTTTCTTT,CASSLVGGLTEAFF,.,TRBV5-1,.,TRBJ1-1
TGTGCCAGCAGTTTTGTGAACTATGGCTACACCTTC,CASSFVNYGYTF,.,TRBV28,.,TRBJ1-2
TGTGCCAGCAGGGGCACCAATCAGCCCCAGCATTTT,CASRGTNQPQHF,.,TRBV19,.,TRBJ1-5
TGTGCCAGCAGCCTCGTCGGGGGCTCTGGAAACACCATATATTTT,CASSLVGGSGNTIYF,.,TRBV7-9,.,TRBJ1-3
TGTGCCAGCAGGGCTCCCGGGACAGGGGGCTACGAGCAGTACTTC,CASRAPGTGGYEQYF,.,TRBV7-2,TRBD1,TRBJ2-7
TGTGCCAGCAGTAATACTGGCGATTCACCCCTCCACTTT,CASSNTGDSPLHF,.,TRBV12-3/TRBV12-4,.,TRBJ1-6
TGTGCCAGCAGTTCGGGACGGGACACTGAAGCTTTCTTT,CASSSGRDTEAFF,.,TRBV6-5,.,TRBJ1-1
TGCGCCAGCAGCTTGAGGACAGGGGGCAACATCTATGGCTACACCTTC,CASSLRTGGNIYGYTF,.,TRBV5-1,TRBD1,TRBJ1-2
TGTGCCAGCAGTTTATCCAGGGGGAGCTTCCACAGCACAGATACGCAGTATTTT,CASSLSRGSFHSTDTQYF,once,TRBV28,TRBD1,TRBJ2-3
TGCGCCAGCAGCTTGGCCCCAGGGCCTGGCGAGCAGTACTTC,CASSLAPGPGEQYF,.,TRBV5-1,.,TRBJ2-7
TGTGCCAGCAGCCTAAACACCCACGAGCAGTACTTC,CASSLNTHEQYF,.,TRBV14,.,TRBJ2-7
TGTGCCAGCAGTATGACTAGCGGGAGTACAGATACGCAGTATTTT,CASSMTSGSTDTQYF,.,TRBV6-4,TRBD2,TRBJ2-3
TGTGCCAGCAGTCGCGGGCTGGACGAGCAGTACTTC,CASSRGLDEQYF,.,TRBV2,.,TRBJ2-7
TGTGCCAGCAGCGTAGAACTAGCGGGTCCTTACGAGCAGTACTTC,CASSVELAGPYEQYF,.,TRBV9,TRBD2,TRBJ2-7
TGTGCCAGCAGTCCAATGCCGGACAGGAGAATTTTTGAAAAACTGTTTTTT,CASSPMPDRRIFEKLFF,.,TRBV28,TRBD1,TRBJ1-4
TGCGCCAGCAGTGAAACGGGGAGGTTGGGCACAGATACGCAGTATTTT,CASSETGRLGTDTQYF,.,TRBV10-2,.,TRBJ2-3
TGTGCCAGCAGCGTAGGTACCGTGGGCACAGATACGCAGTATTTT,CASSVGTVGTDTQYF,once,TRBV9,.,TRBJ2-3
TGCGCCAGCAGCCAAAGGACAGGGGGCCAAGATACGCAGTATTTT,CASSQRTGGQDTQYF,.,TRBV4-1,TRBD1,TRBJ2-3
TGTGCCAGCAGACCCACGGTCACTAGCGGGACCCACGAGCAGTACTTC,CASRPTVTSGTHEQYF,many,TRBV28,TRBD2,TRBJ2-7
TGTGCCAGCAGTTCTGACAGGTGGGGGCCCCAGCATTTT,CASSSDRWGPQHF,.,TRBV6-5,.,TRBJ1-5
TGTGCCAGCAGCTCACAGGGAAATGAGCAGTTCTTC,CASSSQGNEQFF,.,TRBV7-8,.,TRBJ2-1
TGTGCCAGCAGGGACGAGACGAGACTACCCGGGGAGCTGTTTTTT,CASRDETRLPGELFF,.,TRBV2,.,TRBJ2-2
TGTGCCAGCAGTTACTGGGTAGGGTATGAGCAGTTCTTC,CASSYWVGYEQFF,.,TRBV6-5,.,TRBJ2-1
TGTGCCAGCAGTCCCCGGACCATGGGCGAGCAGTACTTC,CASSPRTMGEQYF,.,TRBV12-3/TRBV12-4,.,TRBJ2-7
TGCGCCAGCAGCTTACAGGGTCTCAACAATGAGCAGTTCTTC,CASSLQGLNNEQFF,.,TRBV5-1,.,TRBJ2-1
TGTGCCAGCAGTTTATTGGGGAACAATGAGCAGTTCTTC,CASSLLGNNEQFF,.,TRBV27,.,TRBJ2-1
TGTGCCAGCAGTTACTCGAAGGTCAGCTATGGCTACACCTTC,CASSYSKVSYGYTF,.,TRBV6-2/TRBV6-3,.,TRBJ1-2
TGTGCCAGCAGTACAATAGTCCCCGGAACCCAGTACTTC,CASSTIVPGTQYF,.,TRBV12-3/TRBV12-4,.,TRBJ2-5
TGCGCCAGCAGTCCCGGAGGCGTAGAAAGTTCACCCCTCCACTTT,CASSPGGVESSPLHF,many,TRBV10-1,.,TRBJ1-6
TGTGCCAGCAGTTTAACGGGAATAGGACAGGGAACCGAGCAGTACTTC,CASSLTGIGQGTEQYF,.,TRBV27,TRBD1,TRBJ2-7
TGTGCCAGCAGAGGACCGGGACAGGGGACACGTGGGTTACCTCCTGGGGCCAACGTCCTGACTTTC,CASRGPGQGTRGLPPGANVLTF,.,TRBV2,TRBD1,TRBJ2-6
TGTGCCAGCAGTTACTCTGGATCCTTCACAGATACGCAGTATTTT,CASSYSGSFTDTQYF,.,TRBV6-6,.,TRBJ2-3
TGTGCCAGCAGCCAAGATCCATGGCGAGGAGAGGATGGCTACACCTTC,CASSQDPWRGEDGYTF,.,TRBV14,.,TRBJ1-2
TGCGCCAGCAGCTCCCGGGACAGAGATATGAACACTGAAGCTTTCTTT,CASSSRDRDMNTEAFF,.,TRBV5-1,TRBD1,TRBJ1-1
TGTGCCAGCAGGTTGTGGGGGGCGTCCGAAGCTTTCTTT,CASRLWGASEAFF,.,TRBV28,.,TRBJ1-1
TGTGCCAGCTCACGGGGCGGGACAGGGAGTGATTGGTACTTC,CASSRGGTGSDWYF,.,TRBV18,TRBD1,TRBJ2-7